The clone carrying this TCR beta chain was seen once. Its antigen remains unidentified. The data stem from a study of T cell responses to AZD1222 COVID-19 vaccine. Notes on the study in general: The reported proportion of spike-specific TCRs targeting unmutated variant regions was nearly half. Spike as a whole was targeted by vaccine-associated CD4 TCRs, dominant at 160-218 and 743-854.

The data were produced by immunoSEQ multiplex PCR, yet TCRdb's version contains in-frame clones alone and is incomplete. Of over 100,000 clones in the sample, approximately 94% are singletons; the top ten hold over 6.5%. The CDR3 has 16 residues. From germline, CDR1 is GTSNPN and CDR2 SVGIG (reference sequence). Unmatched junction bases numbered 11, after V lost 7 bases and J lost 4 bases. This specimen was peripheral blood, taken on day 0 of AZD1222 vaccination. The chain joins TRBV30 to TRBJ2-7; 15 bases map to TRBD2. This sequence was found in an adult in good health. The CDR3 reads CASVNTGTSGRYEQYF. The CDR3 DNA sequence: TGTGCCTCTGTCAACACCGGGACTAGCGGGAGGTACGAGCAGTACTTC. The full variable domain, rest sourced from reference TRBV30 and TRBJ2-7, is SQTIHQWPATLVQPVGSPLSLECTVEGTSNPNLYWYRQAAGRGLQLLFYSVGIGQISSEVPQNLSASRPQDRQFILSSKKLLLSDSGFYLCASVNTGTSGRYEQYFGPGTRLTVT.